This TCR beta chain was recovered during a study of blood T cell repertoires in COVID-19. On the study more broadly: Samples came from the United States, Italy and Spain, spanning acute and convalescent COVID-19.

The table came from immunoSEQ multiplex PCR; TCRdb's copy has only in-frame clones and leaves some out. The data contain fewer than 450,000 clones, almost 90% of them singletons. Followed over time, Seattle patients had been enrolled while infection was active. V was trimmed by 4 bases and J by 4 bases, leaving 10 bases between them. CDR1 and CDR2 (germline): LNHDA, SQIVND (reference sequence). This CDR3 is built from 13 residues. This sequence joins TRBV19 and TRBJ2-5, with D possibly matching TRBD1 (6 bases). The receptor was derived from a woman between 65 and 79 years old with COVID-19, enrolled during active disease. Sequenced sample: peripheral blood. CDR3 residues: CASSKGVLETQYF. CDR3 coding DNA: TGTGCCAGTAGTAAGGGGGTTTTAGAGACCCAGTACTTC.